One sample yielded the 14 T cell receptor beta chains listed below, sequenced in a study of T cell responses to AZD1222 COVID-19 vaccine. TCRdb's table, derived via immunoSEQ multiplex PCR, lists solely in-frame clones and lacks some. The top ten clones hold around 7.1% of a sample with roughly 77,000 clones, 92% of them seen once. The sequences come from peripheral blood, collected on day 0 of MenACWY control vaccination. The receptor source for this set is an adult in good health.

The chain is built from TRBV30 and TRBJ2-7, with 8 bases lining up with TRBD1. Looked up from germline, CDR1 is GTSNPN and CDR2 is SVGIG (reference sequence). The CDR3 extends over 14 amino acids. V was pared by 2 bases and J by 5 bases, with 8 bases of the junction left unmatched. The CDR3, as DNA: TGTGCCTGGAGTCTGCCAGGGGGCCGGGACGAGCAGTACTTC. As protein: CAWSLPGGRDEQYF.

This chain links TRBV28 with TRBJ1-6; TRBD1 aligns across 7 bases. Per germline, CDR1 MDHEN and CDR2 SYDVKM. This CDR3 spans 16 amino acids. V lost 7 bases to trimming and J lost 7 bases; unmatched junction nucleotides: 13. For the CDR3, the DNA is TGTGCCAGCACCCCAATGACAGGGTTCGTAAATTCACCCCTCCACTTT. Protein product: CASTPMTGFVNSPLHF. Combining the CDR3 with reference TRBV28 and TRBJ1-6 gives the whole variable domain DVKVTQSSRYLVKRTGEKVFLECVQDMDHENMFWYRQDPGLGLRLIYFSYDVKMKEKGDIPEGYSVSREKKERFSLILESASTNQTSMYLCASTPMTGFVNSPLHFGNGTRLTVT.

The chain joins TRBV2 to TRBJ1-6, with D tentatively TRBD1 (6 bases). The CDR3 runs to 15 residues. Trimming left V 4 bases short and J 5 bases short, with 12 bases between. Germline V lookup: CDR1 SNHLY, CDR2 FYNNEI. CDR3 coding DNA: TGTGCCAGCAGTGGGGTCGGGGGCAATAATTCACCCCTCCACTTT. As protein: CASSGVGGNNSPLHF.

CDR3 residues: CASSSQGARGQETQYF. CDR3 DNA: TGTGCCAGCAGCTCACAGGGGGCGCGGGGGCAAGAGACCCAGTACTTC. V and J are TRBV11-3 and TRBJ2-5, with TRBD1 matching over 9 bases. The CDR3 is 16 amino acids. Germline CDR1 SGHNT, CDR2 YENEEA. With V trimmed by 4 bases and J by 2 bases, 8 bases remained unmatched.

For the CDR3, the DNA is TGTGCCAGCAGTCGACAGGGCCTCGAAGCGAATGAGCAGTTCTTC. It yields the protein CASSRQGLEANEQFF. J is TRBJ2-1 and V is TRBV27; TRBD1 matches at 7 bases. V lost 5 bases, J lost 7 bases, and 11 bases stayed unmatched. The germline gives CDR1 MNHEY, CDR2 SMNVEV (reference sequence). This CDR3 is 15 amino acids long.

The chain uses TRBV5-6 and TRBJ2-2; D not certain. Between the trimmed V and J ends, which lost 1 base and 6 bases, there was a span of 13 bases. This CDR3 is 15 amino acids long. Germline V gene sequence: CDR1 SGHDT, CDR2 YYEEEE. The DNA for the CDR3 is TGTGCCAGCAGCTTGACCCCGGTTGTTTCCGGGGAGCTGTTTTTT. Translation gives CASSLTPVVSGELFF.

The rearrangement joins TRBV4-3 to TRBJ2-7; 12 bases are shared with TRBD2. Per germline, CDR1 LGHNA and CDR2 YSLEER. Trimming removed 1 base from V and 3 bases from J; junction bases left unmatched: 1. CDR3 length: 15 amino acids. The CDR3 region is CASSQGTSGIYEQYF. The CDR3 DNA sequence: TGCGCCAGCAGCCAAGGGACTAGCGGGATCTACGAGCAGTACTTC.

This rearrangement joins TRBV19 to TRBJ1-6, with 7 bases identical to TRBD1. Germline V gives CDR1 LNHDA, CDR2 SQIVND (reference sequence). J was trimmed by 9 bases and V by 5 bases; bases with no gene match: 10. The CDR3 runs 15 residues. The CDR3, as DNA: TGTGCCAGTAGTCCTCGACAGGGACTCTCTTCACCCCTCCACTTT. As protein: CASSPRQGLSSPLHF.

The chain joins TRBV2 to TRBJ1-5, with D possibly being TRBD1 (6 bases). The V end was cut by 1 base, the J end by 10 bases, with 14 bases between. Per germline, CDR1 SNHLY and CDR2 FYNNEI. This CDR3 contains 14 residues. CDR3 sequence (DNA): TGTGCCAGCAGTGAAGATCAGGGGATGGGACCCCAGCATTTT. Protein: CASSEDQGMGPQHF.

This chain links TRBV6-4 with TRBJ1-1; 7 bases are shared with TRBD1. Germline V gene data show CDR1 as MRHNA and CDR2 as SNTAGT. V was pared by 4 bases and J by 6 bases, with 5 bases of the junction left unmatched. This CDR3 has 13 residues. CDR3: CASSVETGAEAFF. The DNA of the CDR3 is TGTGCCAGCAGTGTTGAAACAGGGGCTGAAGCTTTCTTT.

V gene TRBV6-2 or TRBV6-3 combines with J gene TRBJ1-5; tentative D call: TRBD1 (5 bases). Trimming shortened V by 4 bases and J by 2 bases, and 6 bases separated the two germline ends. CDR1 is MNHEY and CDR2 is SVGEGT in the germline V gene. The CDR3 is 13 residues long. In DNA form, the CDR3 reads TGTGCCAGCAGTTGGGACGGCAATCAGCCCCAGCATTTT. Amino acids: CASSWDGNQPQHF.

The V gene is TRBV3-1 (or the pseudogene TRBV3-2), the J gene TRBJ1-4; TRBD1 might be the D (5 bases). Germline CDR1 is LGHDT and CDR2 is YNNKEL (reference sequence). V was cut by 0 bases and J by 7 bases, with 18 bases left in between. The CDR3 sequence is 17 residues long. CDR3 sequence (DNA): TGTGCCAGCAGCCAAGAGGGCCCGGGGCCTCGACGTGAAAAACTGTTTTTT. This encodes CASSQEGPGPRREKLFF.

The chain has TRBV28 and TRBJ1-3; TRBD1 might be the D (5 bases). The CDR3 is 16 amino acids. Germline-derived CDR1 and CDR2 are MDHEN and SYDVKM. V was clipped by 4 bases and J by 4 bases, with 17 bases between them. CDR3 sequence: CASSSEGVGSGNTIYF. The DNA of the CDR3 is TGTGCCAGCAGTTCAGAAGGGGTAGGGTCGGGAAACACCATATATTTT.

CDR3 DNA sequence: TGTGCCAGCAGCTTGACAGGGGGCGGGTATGAGACCCAGTACTTC. Its protein product is CASSLTGGGYETQYF. The genes are TRBV7-3 and TRBJ2-5, with 10 bases lining up with TRBD1. V trimming: 3 bases; J trimming: 5 bases; junction bases outside the gene matches: 6. Germline loops: CDR1 SGHTA, CDR2 FQGTGA. There are 15 residues in the CDR3.